A selection of T cell receptor beta chains follows, all from one sample in a study of blood T cell repertoires in COVID-19. Only in-frame clones appear in the TCRdb table, and some are missing; sequencing was by immunoSEQ multiplex PCR. The data show 100,000 to 150,000 clones, 80% to 90% seen once. Sample: PBMCs or T cells enriched from blood (not recorded which). Every receptor here comes from a woman in her forties or fifties who had recovered from COVID-19. The conserved cysteine and the conserved F or W are not part of the CDR3 here. Fields, in order: J gene, V gene, CDR3 protein.

J: TRBJ2-7; V: TRBV4-1; CDR3: ASSHSYEQY
J: TRBJ2-5; V: TRBV5-4; CDR3: ASSLGQSWETQY
J: TRBJ2-2; V: TRBV7-8; CDR3: ASSWAGTSGTGELF
J: TRBJ1-5; V: TRBV7-9; CDR3: ASSLIGQGSNQPQH
J: TRBJ1-2; V: TRBV29-1; CDR3: SVVQGNYGYT
J: TRBJ1-1; V: TRBV5-4; CDR3: ASSWAIGDTEAF
J: TRBJ2-1; V: TRBV6-5; CDR3: ATGRDGSSYNEQF
J: TRBJ2-3; V: TRBV9; CDR3: ASSGSGLPEH
J: TRBJ1-1; V: TRBV11-2; CDR3: ASSLDSGTVNTEAF
J: TRBJ2-5; V: TRBV5-1; CDR3: ASSLGSGRETQY
J: TRBJ1-5; V: TRBV6-5; CDR3: ASSSGQGNQPQH
J: TRBJ2-1; V: TRBV10-3; CDR3: AISAGTSGRRPSEQF
J: TRBJ1-1; V: TRBV18; CDR3: ASSRGQGSGSTEAF
J: TRBJ2-7; V: TRBV5-4; CDR3: ASSTGLAGVTYEQY
J: TRBJ1-6; V: TRBV10-1; CDR3: ASSEGGYNSPLH
J: TRBJ2-3; V: TRBV10-1; CDR3: ASSVSAGGTDTQY
J: TRBJ2-3; V: TRBV4-1; CDR3: ASSQATSNTDTQY
J: TRBJ2-3; V: TRBV18; CDR3: ASSRAGGTDTQY
J: TRBJ2-3; V: TRBV10-2; CDR3: ASTGLAVSTDTQY
J: TRBJ1-6; V: TRBV14; CDR3: ASALRSDSPLH
J: TRBJ1-5; V: TRBV10-2; CDR3: ASSETGTPNQPQH
J: TRBJ2-1; V: TRBV11-2; CDR3: ASSLVTYNEQF
J: TRBJ2-2; V: TRBV5-1; CDR3: ASSPRDRNTGELF
J: TRBJ1-4; V: TRBV19; CDR3: ATSDRDEKLF
J: TRBJ1-6; V: TRBV27; CDR3: ASRDRGNNSPLH
J: TRBJ1-2; V: TRBV19; CDR3: ASTAGQAAYGYT
J: TRBJ1-2; V: TRBV19; CDR3: ASSFDRDGLYGYT
J: TRBJ2-7; V: TRBV13; CDR3: ASSLRAGGLDEQY
J: TRBJ2-1; V: TRBV27; CDR3: ASLPGPLGEQF
J: TRBJ1-5; V: TRBV28; CDR3: ASSQGTGQPQH
J: TRBJ2-7; V: TRBV4-1; CDR3: ASSGTGSYEQY